This T cell receptor (beta chain) was recorded in a study of technical replicates of blood from several donors. Method: immunoSEQ multiplex PCR; TCRdb's copy keeps in-frame clones and lacks some. The sample carries approximately 49,000 clones, roughly nine tenths recorded once. Per germline, CDR1 LNHDA and CDR2 SQIVND (reference sequence). The V end lost 11 bases, the J end lost 0 bases, and 15 bases lay between the germline ends. There are 14 residues in the CDR3. This sequence was found in a human donor in good health. Some clones in this sample may be carry-over from other donors' samples. This chain uses TRBV19 with TRBJ2-3; tentatively, D is TRBD1 (5 bases). The sequenced sample was PBMCs. The DNA of the CDR3 is TGTGCCGCAGGGAATGGTGAGAGCACAGATACGCAGTATTTT. It translates to CAAGNGESTDTQYF.